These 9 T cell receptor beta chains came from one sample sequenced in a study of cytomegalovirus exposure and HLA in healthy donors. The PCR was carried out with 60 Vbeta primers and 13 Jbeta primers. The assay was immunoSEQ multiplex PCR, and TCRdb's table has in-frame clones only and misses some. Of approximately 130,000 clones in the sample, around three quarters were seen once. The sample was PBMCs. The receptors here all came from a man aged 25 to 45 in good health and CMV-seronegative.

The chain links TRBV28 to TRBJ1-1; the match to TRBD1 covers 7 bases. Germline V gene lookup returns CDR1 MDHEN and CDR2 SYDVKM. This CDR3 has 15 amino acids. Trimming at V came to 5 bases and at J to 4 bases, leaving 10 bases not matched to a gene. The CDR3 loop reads CASSPTTGLLTEAFF. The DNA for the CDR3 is TGTGCCAGCAGTCCGACGACAGGGTTGCTCACTGAAGCTTTCTTT. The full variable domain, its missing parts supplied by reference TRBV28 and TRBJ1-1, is DVKVTQSSRYLVKRTGEKVFLECVQDMDHENMFWYRQDPGLGLRLIYFSYDVKMKEKGDIPEGYSVSREKKERFSLILESASTNQTSMYLCASSPTTGLLTEAFFGQGTRLTVV.

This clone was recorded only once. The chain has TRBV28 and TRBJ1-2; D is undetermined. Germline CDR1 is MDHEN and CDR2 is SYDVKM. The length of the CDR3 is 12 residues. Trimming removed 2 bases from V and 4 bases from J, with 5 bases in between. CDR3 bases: TGTGCCAGCAGTTTAAACGGCTATGGCTACACCTTC. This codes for CASSLNGYGYTF.

Written as DNA, the CDR3 is TGTGCCTGGAGCCCCGGGGGATACACCATATATTTT. It translates to CAWSPGGYTIYF. The gene calls are TRBV30 and TRBJ1-3, with TRBD1 as a possible D gene (5 bases). Germline CDR1 GTSNPN, CDR2 SVGIG (reference sequence). CDR3 length: 12 residues. The V end was cut by 3 bases, the J end by 8 bases, with 11 bases between.

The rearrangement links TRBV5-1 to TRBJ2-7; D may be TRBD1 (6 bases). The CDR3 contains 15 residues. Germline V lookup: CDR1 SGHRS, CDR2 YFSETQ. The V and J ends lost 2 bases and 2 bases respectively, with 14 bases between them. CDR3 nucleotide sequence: TGCGCCAGCAGCTTTTCACCAGGGGCCACCTACGAGCAGTACTTC. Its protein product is CASSFSPGATYEQYF. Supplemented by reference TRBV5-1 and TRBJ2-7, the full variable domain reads KAGVTQTPRYLIKTRGQQVTLSCSPISGHRSVSWYQQTPGQGLQFLFEYFSETQRNKGNFPGRFSGRQFSNSRSEMNVSTLELGDSALYLCASSFSPGATYEQYFGPGTRLTVT.

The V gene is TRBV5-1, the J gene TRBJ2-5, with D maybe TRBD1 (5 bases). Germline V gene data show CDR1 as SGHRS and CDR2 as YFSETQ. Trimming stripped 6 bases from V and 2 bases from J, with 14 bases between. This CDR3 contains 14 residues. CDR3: CASNSQVSQETQYF. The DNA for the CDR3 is TGCGCCAGCAATTCACAGGTTTCACAAGAGACCCAGTACTTC.

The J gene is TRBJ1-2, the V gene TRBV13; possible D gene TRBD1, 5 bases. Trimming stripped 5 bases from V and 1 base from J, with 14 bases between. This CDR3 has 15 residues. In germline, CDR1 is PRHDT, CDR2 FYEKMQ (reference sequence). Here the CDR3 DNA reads TGTGCCAGCAGCCTATCGGGGGGAGGTAACTATGGCTACACCTTC. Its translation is CASSLSGGGNYGYTF. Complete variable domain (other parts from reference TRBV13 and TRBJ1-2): AAGVIQSPRHLIKEKRETATLKCYPIPRHDTVYWYQQGPGQDPQFLISFYEKMQSDKGSIPDRFSAQQFSDYHSELNMSSLELGDSALYFCASSLSGGGNYGYTFGSGTRLTVV.

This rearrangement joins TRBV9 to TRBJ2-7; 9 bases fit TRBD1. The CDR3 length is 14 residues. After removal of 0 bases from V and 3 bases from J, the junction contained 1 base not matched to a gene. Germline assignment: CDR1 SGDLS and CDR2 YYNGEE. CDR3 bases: TGTGCCAGCAGCGTAGGGGGACAGGGCTACGAGCAGTACTTC. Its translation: CASSVGGQGYEQYF.

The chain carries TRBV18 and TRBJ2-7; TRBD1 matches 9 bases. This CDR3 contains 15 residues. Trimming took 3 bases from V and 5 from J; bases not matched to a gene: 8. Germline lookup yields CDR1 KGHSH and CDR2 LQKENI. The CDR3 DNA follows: TGTGCCAGCTCACCTTTCACCGGGACAGGGAACGAGCAGTACTTC. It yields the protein CASSPFTGTGNEQYF.

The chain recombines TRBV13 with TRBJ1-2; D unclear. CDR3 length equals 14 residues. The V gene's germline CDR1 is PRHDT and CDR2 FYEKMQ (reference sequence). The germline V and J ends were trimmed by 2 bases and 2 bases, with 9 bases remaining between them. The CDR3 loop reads CASSLFPRNYGYTF. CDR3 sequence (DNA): TGTGCCAGCAGCTTATTTCCCAGGAACTATGGCTACACCTTC.